This T cell receptor beta chain is drawn from a study of blood T cell repertoires in COVID-19. Study in general: Nucleic acid was either cDNA or gDNA, and it came from T cells, B-cell-depleted T cells, or PBMCs.

The CDR3 is made up of 15 amino acids. Germline CDR1 reads LGHDT; CDR2 reads YNNKEL (reference sequence). V lost 1 base and J 4 bases, leaving 13 bases between the germline ends. Profiled with immunoSEQ multiplex PCR; TCRdb holds only in-frame clones, not every one. The table lists 120,000 or so clones, over 60% of them singletons, with 30% to 45% in the top ten. This clone was counted once. The sample comprised peripheral blood. The TCR comes from a man aged 40-49 years with active or convalescent COVID-19. This rearrangement joins TRBV3-1 (or the pseudogene TRBV3-2) to TRBJ1-2; the D gene is possibly TRBD1 (5 bases). CDR3 region: CASSQAKGVAYGYTF. The CDR3, as DNA: TGTGCCAGCAGCCAAGCGAAAGGGGTGGCCTATGGCTACACCTTC.